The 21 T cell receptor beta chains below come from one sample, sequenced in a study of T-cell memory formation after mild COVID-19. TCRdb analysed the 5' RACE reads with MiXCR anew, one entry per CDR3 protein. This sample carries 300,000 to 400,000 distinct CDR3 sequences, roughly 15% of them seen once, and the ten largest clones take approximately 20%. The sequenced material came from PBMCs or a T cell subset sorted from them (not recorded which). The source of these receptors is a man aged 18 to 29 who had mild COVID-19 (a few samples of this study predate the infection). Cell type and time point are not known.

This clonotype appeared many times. CDR3 residues: CASSLVPDDETQYF. The CDR3 nucleotides are TGCGCCAGCAGCTTGGTGCCAGACGATGAGACCCAGTACTTC. This chain links TRBV5-1 with TRBJ2-5, with no clear D. The germline CDR1 and CDR2 sequences are SGHRS and YFSETQ. This CDR3 comprises 14 residues. Trimming took off 0 bases at V and 5 bases at J, with 11 bases between the two ends. Filled out from reference TRBV5-1 and TRBJ2-5, the complete variable domain reads KAGVTQTPRYLIKTRGQQVTLSCSPISGHRSVSWYQQTPGQGLQFLFEYFSETQRNKGNFPGRFSGRQFSNSRSEMNVSTLELGDSALYLCASSLVPDDETQYFGPGTRLLVL.

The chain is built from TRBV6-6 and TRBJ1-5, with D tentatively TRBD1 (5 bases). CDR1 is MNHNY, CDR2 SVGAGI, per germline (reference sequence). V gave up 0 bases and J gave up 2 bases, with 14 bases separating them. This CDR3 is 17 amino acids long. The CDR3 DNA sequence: TGTGCCAGCAGTTACTCCCGGGGCGTACTTCGCAATCAGCCCCAGCATTTT. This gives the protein CASSYSRGVLRNQPQHF.

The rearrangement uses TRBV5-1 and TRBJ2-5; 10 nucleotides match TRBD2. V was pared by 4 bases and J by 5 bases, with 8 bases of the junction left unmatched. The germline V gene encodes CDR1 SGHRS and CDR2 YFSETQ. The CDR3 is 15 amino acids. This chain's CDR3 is CASSRTSGVAETQYF. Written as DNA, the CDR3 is TGCGCCAGCAGCCGAACTAGCGGGGTTGCGGAGACCCAGTACTTC.

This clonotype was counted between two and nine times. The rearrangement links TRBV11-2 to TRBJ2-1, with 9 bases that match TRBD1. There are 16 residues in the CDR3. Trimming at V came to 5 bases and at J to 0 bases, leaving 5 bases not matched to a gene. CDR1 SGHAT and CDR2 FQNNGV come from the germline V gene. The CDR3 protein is CASSRGQGSSYNEQFF. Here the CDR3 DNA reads TGTGCCAGCAGCCGCGGACAGGGGAGCTCCTACAATGAGCAGTTCTTC.

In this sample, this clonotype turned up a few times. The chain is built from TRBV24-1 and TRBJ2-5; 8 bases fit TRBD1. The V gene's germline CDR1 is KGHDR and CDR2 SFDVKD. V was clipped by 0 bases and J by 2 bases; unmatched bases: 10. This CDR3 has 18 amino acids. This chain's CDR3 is CATSDLPGTGDYQETQYF. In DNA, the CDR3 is TGTGCCACCAGTGATTTGCCGGGGACAGGAGACTATCAAGAGACCCAGTACTTC.

CDR3 region: CASNEGVETQYF. In DNA form, the CDR3 reads TGTGCCAGCAATGAGGGGGTGGAGACCCAGTACTTC. The chain carries TRBV7-9 and TRBJ2-5; D possibly corresponds to TRBD1 (6 bases). Germline lookup yields CDR1 SEHNR and CDR2 FQNEAQ (reference sequence). V was shortened by 7 bases and J by 5 bases, with 11 bases between the two germline ends. The CDR3 has 12 residues.

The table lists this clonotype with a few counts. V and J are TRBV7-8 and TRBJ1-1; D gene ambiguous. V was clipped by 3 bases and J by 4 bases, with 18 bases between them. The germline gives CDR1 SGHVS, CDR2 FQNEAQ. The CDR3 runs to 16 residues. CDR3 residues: CASSFPKYREGTEAFF. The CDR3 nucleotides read TGTGCCAGCAGCTTTCCAAAATACCGGGAGGGCACTGAAGCTTTCTTT.

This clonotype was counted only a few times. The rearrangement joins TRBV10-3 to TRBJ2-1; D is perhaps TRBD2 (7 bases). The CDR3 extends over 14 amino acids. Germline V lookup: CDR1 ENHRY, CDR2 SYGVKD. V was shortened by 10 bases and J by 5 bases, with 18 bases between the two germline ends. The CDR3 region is CATSGGKGDNEQFF. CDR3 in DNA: TGTGCCACCTCGGGGGGCAAAGGGGACAATGAGCAGTTCTTC.

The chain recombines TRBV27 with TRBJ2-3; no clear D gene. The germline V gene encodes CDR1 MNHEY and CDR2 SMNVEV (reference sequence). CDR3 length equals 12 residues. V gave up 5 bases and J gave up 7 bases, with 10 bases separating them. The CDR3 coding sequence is TGTGCCAGCAGTCCTGGACCGAATACGCAGTATTTT. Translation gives CASSPGPNTQYF.

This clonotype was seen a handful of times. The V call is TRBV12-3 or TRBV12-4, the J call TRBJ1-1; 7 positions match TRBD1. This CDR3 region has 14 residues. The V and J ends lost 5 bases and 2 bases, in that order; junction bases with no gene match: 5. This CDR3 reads CASSDRVGNTEAFF. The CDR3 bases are TGTGCCAGCAGTGACAGGGTGGGTAACACTGAAGCTTTCTTT.

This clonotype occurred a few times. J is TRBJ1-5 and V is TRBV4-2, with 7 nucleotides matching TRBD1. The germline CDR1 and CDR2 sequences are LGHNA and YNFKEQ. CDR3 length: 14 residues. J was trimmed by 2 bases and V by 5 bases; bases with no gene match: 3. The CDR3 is CASSTDRGNQPQHF. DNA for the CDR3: TGTGCCAGCAGCACCGACAGGGGCAATCAGCCCCAGCATTTT.

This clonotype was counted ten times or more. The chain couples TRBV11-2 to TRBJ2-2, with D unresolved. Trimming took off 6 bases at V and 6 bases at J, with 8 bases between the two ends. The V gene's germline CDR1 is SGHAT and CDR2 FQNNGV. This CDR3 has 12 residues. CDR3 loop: CASRPQPGELFF. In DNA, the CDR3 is TGTGCCAGCAGGCCGCAACCCGGGGAGCTGTTTTTT.

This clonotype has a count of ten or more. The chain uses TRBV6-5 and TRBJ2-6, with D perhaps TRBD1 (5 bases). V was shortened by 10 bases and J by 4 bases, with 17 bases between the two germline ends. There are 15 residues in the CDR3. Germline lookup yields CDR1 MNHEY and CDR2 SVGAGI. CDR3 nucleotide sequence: TGTGCCATTGGCCAGGGATATACCGGGGCCAACGTCCTGACTTTC. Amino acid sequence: CAIGQGYTGANVLTF.

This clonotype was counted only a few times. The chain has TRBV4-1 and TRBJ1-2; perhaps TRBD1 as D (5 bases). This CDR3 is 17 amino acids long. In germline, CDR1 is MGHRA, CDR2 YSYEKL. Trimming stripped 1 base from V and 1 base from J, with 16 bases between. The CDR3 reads CASSQGLRGIRNYGYTF. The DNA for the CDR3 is TGCGCCAGCAGCCAAGGACTGAGGGGCATCCGTAACTATGGCTACACCTTC.

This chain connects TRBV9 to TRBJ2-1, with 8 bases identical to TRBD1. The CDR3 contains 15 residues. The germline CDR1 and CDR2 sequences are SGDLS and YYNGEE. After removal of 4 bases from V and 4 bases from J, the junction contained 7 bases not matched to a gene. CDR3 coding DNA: TGTGCCAGCAGCCCCTCCGGGACAGGTTACAATGAGCAGTTCTTC. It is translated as CASSPSGTGYNEQFF.

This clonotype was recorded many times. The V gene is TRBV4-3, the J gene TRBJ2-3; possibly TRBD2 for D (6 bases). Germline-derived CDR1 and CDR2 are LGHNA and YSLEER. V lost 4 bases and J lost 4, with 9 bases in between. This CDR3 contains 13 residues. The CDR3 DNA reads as TGCGCCAGCAGCCGCCGGGGGTCAGATACGCAGTATTTT. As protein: CASSRRGSDTQYF.

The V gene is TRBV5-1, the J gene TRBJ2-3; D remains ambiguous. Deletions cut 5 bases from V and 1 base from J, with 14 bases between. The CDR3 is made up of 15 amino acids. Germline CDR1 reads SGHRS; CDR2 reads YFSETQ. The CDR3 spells CASSRAVQGTDTQYF. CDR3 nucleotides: TGCGCCAGCAGTCGCGCTGTTCAGGGCACAGATACGCAGTATTTT.

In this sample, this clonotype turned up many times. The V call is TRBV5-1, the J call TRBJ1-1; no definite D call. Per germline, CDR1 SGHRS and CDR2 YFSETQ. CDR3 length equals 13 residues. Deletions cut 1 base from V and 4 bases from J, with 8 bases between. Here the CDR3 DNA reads TGCGCCAGCAGCTTGCGCTGGGGCACTGAAGCTTTCTTT. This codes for CASSLRWGTEAFF.

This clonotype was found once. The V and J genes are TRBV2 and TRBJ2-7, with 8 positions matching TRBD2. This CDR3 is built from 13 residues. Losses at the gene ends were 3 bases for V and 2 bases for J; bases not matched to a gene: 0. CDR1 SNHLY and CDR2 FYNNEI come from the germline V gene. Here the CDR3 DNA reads TGTGCCAGCAGTGACGGGGGGGCCTACGAGCAGTACTTC. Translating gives CASSDGGAYEQYF.

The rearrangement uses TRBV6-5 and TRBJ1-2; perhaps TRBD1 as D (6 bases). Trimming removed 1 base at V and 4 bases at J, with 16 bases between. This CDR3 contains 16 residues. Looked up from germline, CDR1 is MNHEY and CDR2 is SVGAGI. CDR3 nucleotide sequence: TGTGCCAGCAGTTACTGGTATAAGGGGGACCTCTATGGCTACACCTTC. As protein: CASSYWYKGDLYGYTF.

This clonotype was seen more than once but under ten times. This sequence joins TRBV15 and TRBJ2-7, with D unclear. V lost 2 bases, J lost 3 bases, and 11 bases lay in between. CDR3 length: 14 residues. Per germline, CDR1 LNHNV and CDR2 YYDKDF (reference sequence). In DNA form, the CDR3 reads TGTGCCACCAGCAGAATAGGACCCCTCTACGAGCAGTACTTC. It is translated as CATSRIGPLYEQYF.